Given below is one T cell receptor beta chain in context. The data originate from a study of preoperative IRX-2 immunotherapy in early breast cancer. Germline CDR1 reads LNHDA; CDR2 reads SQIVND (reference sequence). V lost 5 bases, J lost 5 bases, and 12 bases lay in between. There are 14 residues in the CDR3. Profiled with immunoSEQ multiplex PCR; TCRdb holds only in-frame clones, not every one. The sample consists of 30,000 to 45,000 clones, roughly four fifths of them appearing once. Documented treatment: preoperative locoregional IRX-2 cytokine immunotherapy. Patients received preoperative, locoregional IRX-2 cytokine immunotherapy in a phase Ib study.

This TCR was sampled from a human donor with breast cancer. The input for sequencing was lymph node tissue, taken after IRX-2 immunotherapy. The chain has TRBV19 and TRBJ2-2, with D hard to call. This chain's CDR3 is CASSWAGPTGELFF. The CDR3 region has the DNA TGTGCCAGTAGTTGGGCAGGACCTACCGGGGAGCTGTTTTTT.